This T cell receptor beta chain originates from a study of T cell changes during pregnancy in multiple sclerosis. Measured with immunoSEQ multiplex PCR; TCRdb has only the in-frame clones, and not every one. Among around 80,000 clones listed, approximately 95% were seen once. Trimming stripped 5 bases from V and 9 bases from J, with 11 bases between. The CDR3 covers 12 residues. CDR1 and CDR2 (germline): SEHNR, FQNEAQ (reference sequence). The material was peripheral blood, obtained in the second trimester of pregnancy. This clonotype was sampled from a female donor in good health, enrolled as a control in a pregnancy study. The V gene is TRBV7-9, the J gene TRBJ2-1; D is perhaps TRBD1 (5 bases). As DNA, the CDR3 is TGTGCCAGCAGCAGGGATGGGGCTGAGCAGTTCTTC. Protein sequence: CASSRDGAEQFF.